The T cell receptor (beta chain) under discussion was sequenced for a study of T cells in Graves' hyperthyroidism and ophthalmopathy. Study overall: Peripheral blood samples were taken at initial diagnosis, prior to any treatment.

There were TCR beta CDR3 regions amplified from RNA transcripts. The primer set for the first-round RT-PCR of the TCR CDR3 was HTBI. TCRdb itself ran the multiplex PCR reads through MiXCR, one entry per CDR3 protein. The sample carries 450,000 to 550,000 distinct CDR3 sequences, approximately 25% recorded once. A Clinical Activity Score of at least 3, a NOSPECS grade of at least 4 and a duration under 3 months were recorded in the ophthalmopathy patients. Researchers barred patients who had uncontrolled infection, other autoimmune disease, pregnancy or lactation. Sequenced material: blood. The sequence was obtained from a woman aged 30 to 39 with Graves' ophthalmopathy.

This chain's CDR3 is CSVISSGSWTQYF. In DNA form, the CDR3 reads TGCAGCGTCATATCTAGCGGGAGTTGGACCCAGTACTTC. This chain uses TRBV29-1 with TRBJ2-5, with TRBD2 matching 10 bases. Per the germline V gene, CDR1 is SQVTM and CDR2 is ANQGSEA. After removal of 6 bases from V and 7 bases from J, the junction contained 8 bases not matched to a gene. This CDR3 spans 13 amino acids. The whole variable domain, remainder taken from reference TRBV29-1 and TRBJ2-5, is SAVISQKPSRDICQRGTSLTIQCQVDSQVTMMFWYRQQPGQSLTLIATANQGSEATYESGFVIDKFPISRPNLTFSTLTVSNMSPEDSSIYLCSVISSGSWTQYFGPGTRLLVL.